This TCR beta chain originates from a study of T cell changes during pregnancy in multiple sclerosis. Profiling relied on immunoSEQ multiplex PCR, and the TCRdb table lists in-frame clones only, not all of them. The data contain 40,000 to 60,000 clones, 80% to 95% of them seen just once; the ten biggest clones take up roughly 0.98%. Deletions cut 2 bases from V and 5 bases from J, with 13 bases between. Germline values: CDR1 MRHNA, CDR2 SNTAGT. The length of the CDR3 is 15 residues. Sequenced material: peripheral blood, taken after pregnancy. J is TRBJ2-1 and V is TRBV6-4; a possible D gene is TRBD2 (7 bases). This TCR came from a female donor with multiple sclerosis, enrolled in a pregnancy study. The CDR3 spells CASSDERGGNNEQFF. CDR3 sequence (DNA): TGTGCCAGCAGTGACGAGAGGGGGGGGAACAATGAGCAGTTCTTC.